These 11 T cell receptor beta chains came from one sample sequenced in a study of blood T cell repertoires in COVID-19. The method was immunoSEQ multiplex PCR; TCRdb's version includes in-frame clones alone and lacks a portion of them. Here the sample spans about 220,000 clones, approximately 80% being singletons. Material: peripheral blood. These receptors came from a human donor in a cohort sampled during active COVID-19.

This chain links TRBV5-5 with TRBJ2-6; 11 nucleotides match TRBD1. The germline gives CDR1 SGHKS, CDR2 YYEKEE (reference sequence). After removal of 3 bases from V and 0 bases from J, the junction contained 2 bases not matched to a gene. This CDR3 is 17 amino acids long. In DNA form, the CDR3 reads TGTGCCAGCAGCTGGGGACAGGGGGGCTCTGGGGCCAACGTCCTGACTTTC. Translated, it gives CASSWGQGGSGANVLTF.

The V and J genes are TRBV28 and TRBJ2-2; D is uncertain. The V gene lost 6 bases and the J gene lost 7 bases, with 15 bases spanning the gap. CDR1 is MDHEN, CDR2 SYDVKM, per germline. CDR3 size: 14 residues. This CDR3 reads CASSDQEVSGELFF. The CDR3 DNA reads TGTGCCAGCAGCGATCAGGAAGTTAGCGGGGAGCTGTTTTTT.

The chain's CDR3 is CASGMTENTEAFF. The CDR3 bases are TGCGCCAGCGGGATGACAGAGAACACTGAAGCTTTCTTT. The chain links TRBV5-1 to TRBJ1-1; the D gene is possibly TRBD1 (5 bases). The CDR3 consists of 13 residues. The germline V and J ends were trimmed by 7 bases and 1 base, with 11 bases remaining between them. Germline values: CDR1 SGHRS, CDR2 YFSETQ.

This rearrangement joins TRBV4-3 to TRBJ2-1, with a possible D match to TRBD2 (6 bases). V lost 0 bases to trimming and J lost 9 bases, with 12 bases between them. The CDR3 contains 14 residues. Germline CDR1 is LGHNA and CDR2 is YSLEER. The CDR3 DNA reads as TGCGCCAGCAGCCAAGATTCGGGGGTGGGTGAGCAGTTCTTC. It codes for CASSQDSGVGEQFF.

The chain has TRBV7-2 and TRBJ1-2, with D tentatively TRBD1 (6 bases). V lost 4 bases to trimming and J lost 8 bases, with 23 bases between them. This CDR3 is 16 amino acids long. Germline V gene lookup returns CDR1 SGHTA and CDR2 FQGNSA. CDR3 loop: CASSYPTQQGTKGYTF. DNA of the CDR3: TGTGCCAGCAGCTATCCGACTCAGCAGGGGACGAAAGGCTACACCTTC.

The genes are TRBV4-3 and TRBJ1-1, with TRBD1 as a possible D gene (5 bases). The CDR3 length is 14 residues. The germline CDR1 and CDR2 sequences are LGHNA and YSLEER. The V gene lost 2 bases and the J gene lost 1 base, with 8 bases spanning the gap. The CDR3 here is CASSQSTANTEAFF. CDR3 bases: TGCGCCAGCAGCCAATCGACAGCGAACACTGAAGCTTTCTTT.

This chain links TRBV6-5 with TRBJ2-6, with 9 positions matching TRBD1. The germline V gene encodes CDR1 MNHEY and CDR2 SVGAGI. The CDR3 extends over 12 amino acids. Trimming took 8 bases from V and 12 from J; bases not matched to a gene: 5. This chain's CDR3 is CASEWDRVVLTF. In DNA form, the CDR3 reads TGTGCCAGCGAATGGGACAGGGTCGTCCTGACTTTC.

CDR3 in DNA: TGCAGCGTCCTGACAGGAGGAGCGTCTGGGGCCAACGTCCTGACTTTC. Its translation is CSVLTGGASGANVLTF. This rearrangement joins TRBV29-1 to TRBJ2-6, with D tentatively TRBD1 (6 bases). The CDR3 consists of 16 residues. Germline CDR1 reads SQVTM; CDR2 reads ANQGSEA. Trimming left V 6 bases short and J 1 base short, with 16 bases between.

The chain recombines TRBV10-2 with TRBJ1-1; 9 positions agree with TRBD1. The V and J ends lost 5 bases and 5 bases, in that order; junction bases with no gene match: 6. Looked up from germline, CDR1 is WSHSY and CDR2 is SAAADI. This CDR3 spans 14 amino acids. The CDR3 spells CASSTTGGGTEAFF. In DNA, the CDR3 is TGCGCCAGCAGTACGACAGGGGGGGGGACTGAAGCTTTCTTT.

This chain uses TRBV11-3 with TRBJ2-2; 7 nucleotides match TRBD1. CDR3 length: 14 residues. The germline V gene encodes CDR1 SGHNT and CDR2 YENEEA. The trim removed 5 bases at V and 5 bases at J, leaving 5 bases unmatched. The CDR3 DNA sequence: TGTGCCAGCAGCCCCCGGGGACAGACCGGGGAGCTGTTTTTT. The encoded protein is CASSPRGQTGELFF.

This clone was counted many times. The chain carries TRBV5-1 and TRBJ2-2; TRBD1 matches at 8 bases. This CDR3 comprises 16 residues. J was trimmed by 5 bases and V by 7 bases; bases with no gene match: 13. Germline-derived CDR1 and CDR2 are SGHRS and YFSETQ. CDR3 DNA: TGCGCCAGCCTTCATATGGGACAGGAGACTACCGGGGAGCTGTTTTTT. This translates into CASLHMGQETTGELFF.